The following is a T cell receptor beta chain sequence with its context. Using its own MiXCR run on the 5' RACE reads, TCRdb lists one record per CDR3 protein. The profile shows approximately 410,000 distinct CDR3 sequences, about a quarter of them singletons. These data come from a study of T-cell memory formation after mild COVID-19. Deletions cut 3 bases from V and 7 bases from J, with 10 bases between. Germline CDR1 and CDR2: SGHTA and FQGNSA. CDR3 size: 13 residues. Sequencing used PBMCs or a T cell subset sorted from them (not recorded which). The J gene is TRBJ2-1, the V gene TRBV7-2; D ambiguous. This TCR derives from an adult woman who had mild COVID-19 (a few samples of this study predate the infection). Cell type and time point are not known. The CDR3 DNA sequence: TGTGCCAGCAGCTTTATTAGTGGGAATGAGCAGTTCTTC. This codes for CASSFISGNEQFF.